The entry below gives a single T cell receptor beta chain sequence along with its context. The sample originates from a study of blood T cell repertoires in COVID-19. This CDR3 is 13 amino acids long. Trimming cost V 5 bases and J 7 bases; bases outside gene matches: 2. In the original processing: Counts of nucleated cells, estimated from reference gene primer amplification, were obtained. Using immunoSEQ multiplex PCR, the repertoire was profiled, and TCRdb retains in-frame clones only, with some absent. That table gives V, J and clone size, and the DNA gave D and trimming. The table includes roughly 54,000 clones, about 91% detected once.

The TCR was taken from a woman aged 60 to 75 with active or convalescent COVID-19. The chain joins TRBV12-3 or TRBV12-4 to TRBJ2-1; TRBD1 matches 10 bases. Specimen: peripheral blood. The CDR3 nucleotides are TGTGCCAGCAGTCTGGGACAGGGGAATGAGCAGTTCTTC. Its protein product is CASSLGQGNEQFF.